These T cell receptor beta chains were read from a single sample in a study of glioma-infiltrating T cells after dendritic cell vaccination. This table comes from immunoSEQ multiplex PCR, and its TCRdb copy is limited to in-frame clones, with some not included. In the table there are about 65,000 clones, more than 75% of which are singletons. Sample: blood, taken after dendritic cell vaccination. These TCRs come from a human donor with glioblastoma. CDR3s include the opening cysteine and the closing phenylalanine or tryptophan. D genes are given only for firm matches. Size is stated for part of the rows, as once, few or many counts, or as a class when the clone is expanded.

>TRBV27|TRBJ1-2|-|-
CASSLSAGVGYTF
TGTGCCAGCAGTTTATCTGCGGGCGTTGGCTACACCTTC
>TRBV30|TRBJ2-2|-|-
CAWTRGGPGELFF
TGTGCCTGGACTCGAGGGGGTCCCGGGGAGCTGTTTTTT
>TRBV7-6|TRBJ1-3|-|-
CASSLDLGLSGNTIYF
TGTGCCAGCAGCTTAGATCTGGGCCTCTCTGGAAACACCATATATTTT
>TRBV11-3|TRBJ2-1|-|-
CASSLAGMTYNEQFF
TGTGCCAGCAGCTTGGCAGGGATGACCTACAATGAGCAGTTCTTC
>TRBV5-4|TRBJ1-2|-|-
CASSLGQWGTNYGYTF
TGTGCCAGCAGCTTGGGCCAATGGGGCACCAACTATGGCTACACCTTC
>TRBV7-2|TRBJ1-1|-|-
CASSLHSGGNTEAFF
TGTGCCAGCAGCTTACACTCGGGGGGGAACACTGAAGCTTTCTTT
>TRBV4-1|TRBJ2-7|-|TRBD1
CASSIRKQGALDEQYF
TGCGCCAGCAGCATCCGAAAACAGGGGGCGCTTGACGAGCAGTACTTC
>TRBV30|TRBJ2-1|once|TRBD1
CAWGQGAMNEQFF
TGTGCCTGGGGCCAGGGGGCTATGAATGAGCAGTTCTTC
>TRBV4-3|TRBJ2-3|-|-
CASSQDRTRFADTQYF
TGCGCCAGCAGCCAAGACCGAACTCGGTTCGCAGATACGCAGTATTTT
>TRBV7-9|TRBJ2-7|-|TRBD2
CASSLLTVGGRGYEQYF
TGTGCCAGCAGCTTACTCACTGTCGGCGGGAGGGGGTACGAGCAGTACTTC
>TRBV27|TRBJ2-2|-|TRBD2
CASRVRAGGNTGELFF
TGTGCCAGCAGGGTTCGGGCGGGAGGGAACACCGGGGAGCTGTTTTTT
>TRBV2|TRBJ2-7|once|-
CASSEVTGGAYEQYF
TGTGCCAGCAGTGAAGTCACAGGGGGGGCCTACGAGCAGTACTTC
>TRBV27|TRBJ2-1|-|TRBD2
CASSSSGRAVNEQFF
TGTGCCAGCAGTTCGAGCGGGAGGGCCGTCAATGAGCAGTTCTTC
>TRBV30|TRBJ2-2|-|TRBD2
CAWSVLRGGTGELFF
TGTGCCTGGAGTGTGCTGCGGGGGGGGACCGGGGAGCTGTTTTTT
>TRBV19|TRBJ1-2|-|-
CASSIDSASNYGYTF
TGTGCCAGTAGTATCGACAGCGCTTCTAACTATGGCTACACCTTC
>TRBV6-1|TRBJ2-3|-|-
CASIRVGTDTQYF
TGTGCCAGCATCCGGGTTGGGACAGATACGCAGTATTTT
>TRBV6-5|TRBJ2-6|-|-
CASSYRGNAGANVLTF
TGTGCCAGCAGTTACAGGGGGAATGCTGGGGCCAACGTCCTGACTTTC
>TRBV25-1|TRBJ1-2|-|TRBD1
CASSAGQGRLEGYTF
TGTGCCAGCAGTGCCGGACAGGGGCGGCTGGAAGGCTACACCTTC
>TRBV6-6|TRBJ1-4|-|TRBD1
CASSLQGVREKLFF
TGTGCCAGCAGTTTACAGGGGGTACGGGAAAAACTGTTTTTT
>TRBV5-6|TRBJ1-5|-|-
CASSLRPGGGKLYQPQHF
TGTGCCAGCAGCTTGAGGCCGGGGGGGGGTAAGTTATATCAGCCCCAGCATTTT
>TRBV5-1|TRBJ2-3|once|TRBD1
CASSSGTGGTDTQYF
TGCGCCAGCAGCTCAGGGACAGGGGGCACAGATACGCAGTATTTT
>TRBV5-1|TRBJ2-7|-|-
CASSLALGYEQYF
TGCGCCAGCAGCTTGGCCCTGGGCTACGAGCAGTACTTC
>TRBV5-1|TRBJ1-1|-|-
CASSLVSGVNTEAFF
TGCGCCAGCAGCTTGGTTAGTGGAGTGAACACTGAAGCTTTCTTT
>TRBV7-2|TRBJ1-1|-|-
CASSPQGGLFPEAFF
TGTGCCAGCAGCCCCCAGGGAGGGCTCTTCCCTGAAGCTTTCTTT
>TRBV27|TRBJ2-7|-|-
CASMHLGGVGSYEQYF
TGTGCCAGCATGCATCTGGGCGGGGTGGGCTCCTACGAGCAGTACTTC
>TRBV19|TRBJ1-5|-|-
CASSIYTASNQPQHF
TGTGCCAGTAGTATCTATACAGCTAGCAATCAGCCCCAGCATTTT
>TRBV12-5|TRBJ2-6|-|-
CASGLSRVTGDYGANVLTF
TGTGCTAGTGGTTTGAGCCGTGTGACAGGGGACTATGGGGCCAACGTCCTGACTTTC
>TRBV5-4|TRBJ2-1|-|TRBD2
CASSLELAGATYNEQFF
TGTGCCAGCAGCTTGGAGCTAGCGGGAGCTACCTACAATGAGCAGTTCTTC
>TRBV4-1|TRBJ2-1|-|TRBD2
CASSQPSGGAHEQFF
TGCGCCAGCAGCCAACCTAGCGGGGGGGCTCATGAGCAGTTCTTC
>TRBV7-2|TRBJ2-2|-|-
CASSDRTTNTGELFF
TGTGCCAGCAGCGATAGGACAACGAACACCGGGGAGCTGTTTTTT
>TRBV6-6|TRBJ2-7|-|TRBD1
CASSDGTGPYEQYF
TGTGCCAGCAGTGACGGGACAGGGCCCTACGAGCAGTACTTC
>TRBV7-9|TRBJ2-3|-|TRBD2
CASSPRTSGTGATDTQYF
TGTGCCAGCAGCCCACGGACTAGCGGGACGGGGGCCACAGATACGCAGTATTTT
>TRBV2|TRBJ2-3|-|-
CASSRDSKSDTQYF
TGTGCCAGCAGCCGGGACTCAAAGTCTGATACGCAGTATTTT
>TRBV5-1|TRBJ2-2|-|TRBD1
CASRPPGQGNTGELFF
TGCGCCAGCAGGCCCCCGGGACAGGGGAACACCGGGGAGCTGTTTTTT
>TRBV15|TRBJ2-3|-|-
CATERRGTDTQYF
TGTGCCACCGAGCGGCGAGGGACAGATACGCAGTATTTT
>TRBV30|TRBJ1-1|-|-
CAWSVTPQGSRHLMNTEAFF
TGTGCCTGGAGTGTAACCCCCCAGGGCTCGCGCCATCTCATGAACACTGAAGCTTTCTTT
>TRBV19|TRBJ1-6|-|-
CASTAGTIGDSPLHF
TGTGCCAGTACCGCAGGGACAATAGGGGATTCACCCCTCCACTTT
>TRBV2|TRBJ2-7|few|TRBD2
CAGRQGGYEQYF
TGTGCCGGACGGCAGGGAGGGTACGAGCAGTACTTC
>TRBV19|TRBJ1-1|-|-
CASSMDLGGVMNTEAFF
TGTGCCAGTAGTATGGATTTAGGGGGTGTCATGAACACTGAAGCTTTCTTT
>TRBV5-1|TRBJ2-2|-|-
CASSSTGTAELFF
TGCGCCAGCAGCTCTACGGGAACTGCTGAGCTGTTTTTT
>TRBV7-2|TRBJ1-5|-|-
CASSDYRQPNQPQHF
TGTGCCAGCAGCGACTACCGGCAGCCCAATCAGCCCCAGCATTTT
>TRBV7-3|TRBJ2-2|-|TRBD1
CASSPRTGLNTGELFF
TGTGCCAGCAGCCCACGGACAGGCCTCAACACCGGGGAGCTGTTTTTT
>TRBV18|TRBJ1-1|-|TRBD1
CASSLGTGGTEAFF
TGTGCCAGCTCACTCGGGACAGGGGGCACTGAAGCTTTCTTT
>TRBV19|TRBJ1-2|-|-
CASTPMRQQGYGYTF
TGTGCCAGTACCCCTATGAGACAGCAAGGGTATGGCTACACCTTC
>TRBV5-8|TRBJ2-5|-|-
CASSPPAEQETQYF
TGTGCCAGCAGCCCCCCGGCGGAGCAAGAGACCCAGTACTTC
>TRBV5-1|TRBJ1-2|-|TRBD1
CASSLEGQLYGYTF
TGCGCCAGCAGCTTGGAGGGACAGCTCTATGGCTACACCTTC
>TRBV5-4|TRBJ1-4|once|TRBD1
CASSRTGRNEKLFF
TGTGCCAGCAGTAGGACAGGGCGAAATGAAAAACTGTTTTTT
>TRBV15|TRBJ2-5|-|-
CATSRDFPSQTQYF
TGTGCCACCAGCAGAGATTTTCCTAGCCAGACCCAGTACTTC
>TRBV7-2|TRBJ2-7|-|TRBD1
CASSLGRPGQVSYEQYF
TGTGCCAGCAGCTTAGGGCGACCGGGACAGGTTTCCTACGAGCAGTACTTC
>TRBV7-2|TRBJ1-2|-|-
CASSLDRVYGYTF
TGTGCCAGCAGCTTAGACCGAGTCTATGGCTACACCTTC
>TRBV2|TRBJ1-5|once|-
CASSEGRPQHF
TGTGCCAGCAGTGAAGGGAGGCCCCAGCATTTT
>TRBV5-1|TRBJ2-5|-|TRBD2
CASSLGLAGQETQYF
TGCGCCAGCAGCTTGGGGCTAGCGGGGCAAGAGACCCAGTACTTC
>TRBV10-2|TRBJ1-2|few|TRBD1
CASRAVGQGAHYGYTF
TGCGCCAGCAGGGCCGTGGGACAGGGGGCTCACTATGGCTACACCTTC
>TRBV4-1|TRBJ2-2|-|-
CASSRTGLAGGWTGELFF
TGCGCCAGCAGCCGGACAGGACTAGCAGGGGGTTGGACCGGGGAGCTGTTTTTT